This TCR beta chain is drawn from a study of blood T cell repertoires in COVID-19. In the authors' workflow: For nucleated cells, counts were estimated from reference gene primer amplification. TCRdb's table, derived via immunoSEQ multiplex PCR, lists solely in-frame clones and lacks some. V, J and clone size are taken as reported in that table, and D and trimming were inferred from the DNA itself. The sample gives some 220,000 clones, 75% to 85% of which show up once; over 10% is in the top ten. The germline gives CDR1 SNHLY, CDR2 FYNNEI. V lost 5 bases and J lost 4; bases outside the gene matches: 4. This CDR3 is 14 amino acids long.

This TCR was sampled from a human donor in a cohort sampled during active COVID-19. The J gene is TRBJ2-3, the V gene TRBV2; TRBD1 aligns across 9 bases. Sequencing used peripheral blood. CDR3 region: CASSPRQGADTQYF. Written as DNA, the CDR3 is TGTGCCAGCAGTCCCCGACAGGGGGCAGATACGCAGTATTTT.